The next 21 T cell receptor beta chains were all read from a single sample in a study of T cells in Graves' hyperthyroidism and ophthalmopathy. There were TCR beta CDR3 regions amplified from RNA transcripts. The HTBI set primed first-round TCR CDR3 RT-PCR. In TCRdb, the multiplex PCR reads were re-called with MiXCR into one record per CDR3 protein. The sample lists approximately 210,000 distinct CDR3 sequences; roughly a sixth were seen once. Sequencing input: blood. The source of these receptors is a man between 50 and 59 years old with Graves' hyperthyroidism.

This sequence joins TRBV5-6 and TRBJ1-2, with 7 bases lining up with TRBD1. The ends lost 7 bases at V and 4 bases at J; junction bases unmatched: 7. The germline CDR1 and CDR2 sequences are SGHDT and YYEEEE. The CDR3 is made up of 13 amino acids. CDR3 protein: CASGGQEVYGYTF. The DNA of the CDR3 is TGTGCCAGCGGCGGACAGGAGGTCTATGGCTACACCTTC.

This chain connects TRBV7-2 to TRBJ2-5; TRBD2 might be the D (5 bases). CDR1 SGHTA and CDR2 FQGNSA come from the germline V gene. There are 11 residues in the CDR3. Trimming cost V 5 bases and J 7 bases, with 8 bases left between them. The CDR3 here is CASSSRGTQYF. The CDR3 DNA is TGTGCCAGCAGCAGCCGGGGGACCCAGTACTTC. The full variable domain, rest sourced from reference TRBV7-2 and TRBJ2-5, is GAGVSQSPSNKVTEKGKDVELRCDPISGHTALYWYRQSLGQGLEFLIYFQGNSAPDKSGLPSDRFSAERTGGSVSTLTIQRTQQEDSAVYLCASSSRGTQYFGPGTRLLVL.

V is TRBV5-1 and J is TRBJ2-5; D might be TRBD1 (6 bases). Germline V gene sequence: CDR1 SGHRS, CDR2 YFSETQ. The length of the CDR3 is 14 residues. Trimming cost V 1 base and J 3 bases, with 10 bases left between them. The CDR3 loop is CASSLNHREETQYF. The CDR3 DNA reads as TGCGCCAGCAGCTTGAACCACAGGGAAGAGACCCAGTACTTC.

This clonotype has ten or more counts. The gene calls are TRBV3-1 and TRBJ1-1, with TRBD1 matching over 10 bases. Germline-derived CDR1 and CDR2 are LGHDT and YNNKEL (reference sequence). This CDR3 spans 14 amino acids. The V segment lost 5 bases and the J segment 5 bases; nucleotides outside the gene matches: 5. Here the CDR3 reads CASSGQGGRTEAFF. In nucleotides, the CDR3 is TGTGCCAGCAGCGGACAGGGGGGCCGGACTGAAGCTTTCTTT.

This clonotype has just a few counts. The genes are TRBV24-1 and TRBJ1-2; no clear D gene. V shed 7 bases and J shed 3 bases, with 11 bases lying between them. Germline V lookup: CDR1 KGHDR, CDR2 SFDVKD. CDR3 size: 13 residues. The CDR3 DNA reads TGTGCCACCAGCCGCGGCGGGGACTATGGCTACACCTTC. The encoded protein is CATSRGGDYGYTF.

This clonotype occurred many times. V usage is TRBV30 and J usage is TRBJ1-2; no reliable D call. V lost 0 bases to trimming and J lost 8 bases, with 13 bases between them. CDR3 length: 13 residues. CDR1 is GTSNPN, CDR2 SVGIG, per germline (reference sequence). For the CDR3, the DNA is TGTGCCTGGAGTGTAGAGAGGATGAGCGGCTACACCTTC. Protein: CAWSVERMSGYTF.

This clonotype came up a few times. The gene calls are TRBV20-1 and TRBJ2-7; TRBD2 might be the D (5 bases). The CDR3 runs 14 residues. The V gene lost 2 bases and the J gene lost 4 bases, with 15 bases spanning the gap. Looked up from germline, CDR1 is DFQATT and CDR2 is SNEGSKA (reference sequence). The DNA of the CDR3 is TGCAGTGCTAGACTCCCGTTTTCGGGATACGAGCAGTACTTC. It codes for CSARLPFSGYEQYF.

This clonotype was seen at least ten times. Its ends do not fully match the called genes, so a read error is possible. This sequence joins TRBV5-1 and TRBJ2-3, with 7 nucleotides matching TRBD2. Germline V gene sequence: CDR1 SGHRS, CDR2 YFSETQ. CDR3 length: 13 residues. As DNA, the CDR3 is TGTGCCAGCAGTTTCGGGGGGACAGATACGCAGTATTTT. Translating it yields CASSFGGTDTQYF. The full variable domain, rest sourced from reference TRBV5-1 and TRBJ2-3, is KAGVTQTPRYLIKTRGQQVTLSCSPISGHRSVSWYQQTPGQGLQFLFEYFSETQRNKGNFPGRFSGRQFSNSRSEMNVSTLELGDSALYLCASSFGGTDTQYFGPGTRLTVL.

This clonotype was observed at least ten times. The chain combines TRBV7-9 with TRBJ1-5, with unresolved D. The CDR3 runs 13 residues. Germline V CDR1 and CDR2: SEHNR, FQNEAQ (reference sequence). The V gene lost 1 base and the J gene lost 3 bases, with 4 bases spanning the gap. The CDR3 DNA follows: TGTGCCAGCAGCTTAGACTTCAATCAGCCCCAGCATTTT. It codes for CASSLDFNQPQHF. The complete variable domain, with remaining parts taken from reference TRBV7-9 and TRBJ1-5, reads DTGVSQNPRHKITKRGQNVTFRCDPISEHNRLYWYRQTLGQGPEFLTYFQNEAQLEKSRLLSDRFSAERPKGSFSTLEIQRTEQGDSAMYLCASSLDFNQPQHFGDGTRLSIL.

This clonotype was seen many times. The chain couples TRBV20-1 to TRBJ2-5, with 14 bases identical to TRBD2. With V trimmed by 0 bases and J by 5 bases, 8 bases remained unmatched. The CDR3 has 17 residues. CDR1 and CDR2 (germline): DFQATT, SNEGSKA (reference sequence). CDR3 loop: CSARDLGTSGSWETQYF. CDR3 nucleotide sequence: TGCAGTGCTAGAGATCTGGGGACTAGCGGGAGTTGGGAGACCCAGTACTTC.

The chain carries TRBV6-4 and TRBJ2-2, with D tentatively TRBD2 (6 bases). Deletions cut 0 bases from V and 1 base from J, with 6 bases between. Germline CDR1 and CDR2: MRHNA and SNTAGT. The CDR3 contains 15 residues. CDR3 sequence (DNA): TGTGCCAGCAGTGACTCTAGCGGGAACACCGGGGAGCTGTTTTTT. Amino acids: CASSDSSGNTGELFF.

This clonotype was counted ten times or more. The rearrangement uses TRBV6-1 and TRBJ1-4, with D unresolved. The CDR3 runs 18 residues. Germline-derived CDR1 and CDR2 are MNHNS and SASEGT. The germline V and J ends were trimmed by 4 bases and 6 bases, with 24 bases remaining between them. CDR3 nucleotide sequence: TGTGCCAGCAGTGCGAGGTCATACATAGGCGTTCGGGATGAAAAACTGTTTTTT. This encodes CASSARSYIGVRDEKLFF.

V gene TRBV11-2 combines with J gene TRBJ2-1; 12 positions match TRBD2. J lost 7 bases, V lost 4 bases, and 5 bases had no gene match. Germline CDR1 and CDR2: SGHAT and FQNNGV. CDR3 size: 15 residues. The CDR3 DNA follows: TGTGCCAGCAGCTGGACTAGCGGGAAGGAGAATGAGCAGTTCTTC. This codes for CASSWTSGKENEQFF.

This clonotype was detected a few times. This chain connects TRBV20-1 to TRBJ2-1; D is possibly TRBD2 (6 bases). The V gene's germline CDR1 is DFQATT and CDR2 SNEGSKA (reference sequence). This CDR3 comprises 15 residues. Trimming took off 3 bases at V and 6 bases at J, with 18 bases between the two ends. Written as DNA, the CDR3 is TGCAGTGCTAGTCTAGCGTCCCGCCTACTCAATGAGCAGTTCTTC. Its translation is CSASLASRLLNEQFF.

This clonotype was detected a few times. The CDR3 spells CSARTRREGPNEEETQYF. The CDR3 region has the DNA TGCAGTGCTAGGACGCGGCGGGAGGGTCCCAATGAAGAAGAGACCCAGTACTTC. The genes are TRBV20-1 and TRBJ2-5; 9 nucleotides agree with TRBD2. This CDR3 region has 18 residues. CDR1 and CDR2 from the germline V gene are DFQATT and SNEGSKA (reference sequence). Losses at the gene ends were 3 bases for V and 3 bases for J; bases not matched to a gene: 17.

This clonotype was detected a few times. The chain is built from TRBV27 and TRBJ1-6, with 9 bases that match TRBD1. The germline CDR1 and CDR2 sequences are MNHEY and SMNVEV (reference sequence). With V trimmed by 5 bases and J by 0 bases, 2 bases remained unmatched. The CDR3 has 16 amino acids. The CDR3 spells CASSPQGASYNSPLHF. For the CDR3, the DNA is TGTGCCAGCAGTCCACAGGGGGCCTCCTATAATTCACCCCTCCACTTT.

This clonotype has a count of ten or more. This chain connects TRBV29-1 to TRBJ1-2, with TRBD1 matching over 8 bases. V lost 7 bases, J lost 6 bases, and 10 bases stayed unmatched. Germline V gene sequence: CDR1 SQVTM, CDR2 ANQGSEA. The CDR3 runs to 13 residues. CDR3 nucleotide sequence: TGCAGCGCCGGACAGGGAGGGATTGATGGCTACACCTTC. Translated: CSAGQGGIDGYTF.

This clonotype was counted between two and nine times. The chain is built from TRBV6-1 and TRBJ2-1, with 9 bases that match TRBD2. The CDR3 consists of 15 residues. Losses at the gene ends were 6 bases for V and 4 bases for J; bases not matched to a gene: 7. CDR1 is MNHNS and CDR2 is SASEGT in the germline V gene. CDR3 sequence reads: CASSSGLAIYNEQFF. CDR3 nucleotides: TGTGCCAGCAGCTCAGGACTAGCGATTTACAATGAGCAGTTCTTC.

In this sample, this clonotype turned up many times. This chain joins TRBV2 and TRBJ1-6, with 10 bases aligning to TRBD1. J lost 14 bases, V lost 6 bases, and 16 bases had no gene match. CDR1 and CDR2 from the germline V gene are SNHLY and FYNNEI. The CDR3 contains 16 residues. For the CDR3, the DNA is TGTGCCAGCAGCCCCAAAACCGGGACAGGGGTTCGGACCCTCCACTTT. Its protein product is CASSPKTGTGVRTLHF.

This clonotype showed up just a few times. The chain combines TRBV6-2 or TRBV6-3 with TRBJ2-6; 9 nucleotides line up with TRBD1. CDR3 length: 18 residues. J gave up 0 bases and V 2 bases, and 5 bases lay outside the gene matches. Looked up from germline, CDR1 is MNHEY and CDR2 is SVGEGT. The CDR3 coding sequence is TGTGCCAGCAGTTACATCGGGACAGGGTCCTCTGGGGCCAACGTCCTGACTTTC. It yields the protein CASSYIGTGSSGANVLTF.

This clonotype was observed many times. The J gene is TRBJ2-3, the V gene TRBV29-1, with D tentatively TRBD2 (5 bases). The CDR3 runs 15 residues. Germline V CDR1 and CDR2: SQVTM, ANQGSEA. Deletions cut 2 bases from V and 3 bases from J, with 15 bases between. The CDR3 DNA is TGCAGCGTTGAAATCCGGGAACGGGGAACAGATACGCAGTATTTT. Encoded protein: CSVEIRERGTDTQYF.